Each of the 8 T cell receptor beta chains below was sequenced from the same sample in a study of CD8+ T cells in alopecia areata. RNA was isolated and reverse transcribed to cDNA, the sequencing template. The repertoire was sequenced with immunoSEQ multiplex PCR; TCRdb's copy has only in-frame clones and lacks some. The data contain roughly 150,000 clones, roughly 50% of them seen just once; the ten biggest clones take up less than 8%. Sample: CD4+ T cells sorted from blood. Receptors originate from a human donor with alopecia areata.

This clone was recorded a few times. The chain links TRBV7-9 to TRBJ2-1; D is perhaps TRBD1 or TRBD2 (5 bases each). Per germline, CDR1 SEHNR and CDR2 FQNEAQ (reference sequence). CDR3 length: 17 residues. The V end was cut by 4 bases, the J end by 7 bases, with 23 bases between. The CDR3 nucleotides read TGTGCCAGCAGCTCGAGGGGAGCGACGATACTAGGGAATGAGCAGTTCTTC. This gives the protein CASSSRGATILGNEQFF.

This clone was counted between two and nine times. V and J are TRBV5-4 and TRBJ2-7; 7 nucleotides line up with TRBD2. The CDR3 runs to 16 residues. CDR1 is SGHNT and CDR2 is YYREEE in the germline V gene (reference sequence). The junction had 8 bases not matched to a gene; V was cut back by 0 bases and J by 2 bases. CDR3 amino acids: CASSLGPGLPTYEQYF. CDR3 nucleotides: TGTGCCAGCAGCTTGGGGCCGGGACTACCGACCTACGAGCAGTACTTC.

The chain uses TRBV27 and TRBJ1-1, with D unresolved. The CDR3 consists of 14 residues. V was cut by 2 bases and J by 0 bases, with 7 bases left in between. CDR1 and CDR2 (germline): MNHEY, SMNVEV (reference sequence). The CDR3 region has the DNA TGTGCCAGCAGTTTACACAGCCTGAACACTGAAGCTTTCTTT. Translating gives CASSLHSLNTEAFF.

This clone was seen only once. The gene calls are TRBV5-6 and TRBJ2-1; D tentatively reads TRBD1 or TRBD2 (5 bases each). The ends were cut back, 2 bases at V and 9 bases at J, with 12 bases in the middle. The CDR3 covers 13 residues. Germline V gives CDR1 SGHDT, CDR2 YYEEEE. The CDR3 loop reads CASSLILGVEQFF. DNA for the CDR3: TGTGCCAGCAGCTTAATATTGGGGGTTGAGCAGTTCTTC.

This chain uses TRBV30 with TRBJ2-7; TRBD1 agrees at 9 bases. The CDR3 contains 14 residues. Germline-derived CDR1 and CDR2 are GTSNPN and SVGIG (reference sequence). Trimming removed 6 bases from V and 3 bases from J; junction bases left unmatched: 9. The CDR3 here is CACLPGTGNYEQYF. The CDR3 nucleotides are TGTGCCTGTCTTCCGGGGACAGGGAACTACGAGCAGTACTTC.

The CDR3, as DNA: TGCAGCGTCTACAGGGACGAGCAGTACTTC. Protein product: CSVYRDEQYF. The chain couples TRBV29-1 to TRBJ2-7, with D possibly matching TRBD1 (6 bases). The germline V and J ends were trimmed by 6 bases and 5 bases, with 8 bases remaining between them. The CDR3 is made up of 10 amino acids. Germline-derived CDR1 and CDR2 are SQVTM and ANQGSEA.

This clone appeared a few times. This rearrangement joins TRBV30 to TRBJ2-7; D may be TRBD2 (5 bases). The length of the CDR3 is 12 residues. The V gene lost 1 base and the J gene lost 3 bases, with 7 bases spanning the gap. CDR1 and CDR2 (germline): GTSNPN, SVGIG (reference sequence). CDR3 coding DNA: TGTGCCTGGAGTGAGAGGGTCTACGAGCAGTACTTC. Translating it yields CAWSERVYEQYF.

This clone came up once. The chain is built from TRBV28 and TRBJ2-7; D may be TRBD2 (7 bases). V was shortened by 4 bases and J by 0 bases, with 16 bases between the two germline ends. The length of the CDR3 is 16 residues. Germline V gene lookup returns CDR1 MDHEN and CDR2 SYDVKM. The DNA of the CDR3 is TGTGCCAGCAGTTCCACCGGGGGGCCAGGCTCCTACGAGCAGTACTTC. Its protein product is CASSSTGGPGSYEQYF.